This section outlines one T cell receptor beta chain sequence together with its context. Its antigen is not known. A read error may account for a junction end that differs from germline. This CDR3 has 13 residues. The V gene's germline CDR1 is SQVTM and CDR2 ANQGSEA. Semi-nested PCR with Nested Universal Primer A followed constant-region reverse priming of full-length variable regions. MiXCR was run by TCRdb on the 5' RACE reads, yielding one entry per CDR3 protein. This table holds approximately 50,000 distinct CDR3 sequences, around 20% found once. Findings and caveats of the study: Tumor memory CD4+ T cell TCR gene usage clustered with blood and lymph node memory CD4+ cells and lymph node naive CD4+ cells. Greatest tumor Treg TCR overlap was with tumor naive CD4+ cells. The larger-cohort validation was restricted to a single TCR beta V-J rearrangement rather than whole repertoires.

Tregs were sorted as CD4+CD25+CD127-/low cells. Sequenced sample: tumor-infiltrating Tregs sorted from the breast tumor. The chain carries TRBV29-1 and TRBJ1-4; no reliable D call. This clonotype was obtained from a female donor with breast cancer. The CDR3 region is CSVTENSNEKLSF. DNA of the CDR3: TGCAGCGTCACAGAGAACTCTAATGAAAAACTGTCTTTT. The complete variable domain, with remaining parts taken from reference TRBV29-1 and TRBJ1-4, reads SAVISQKPSRDICQRGTSLTIQCQVDSQVTMMFWYRQQPGQSLTLIATANQGSEATYESGFVIDKFPISRPNLTFSTLTVSNMSPEDSSIYLCSVTENSNEKLSFGSGTQLSVL.